This T cell receptor (beta chain) was profiled in a study of blood T cell repertoires in COVID-19. The CDR3 runs to 14 residues. V gave up 2 bases and J gave up 4 bases, with 12 bases separating them. CDR1 SNHLY and CDR2 FYNNEI come from the germline V gene. Methods used by the authors: Estimation of nucleated cell counts relied on the amplification of reference gene primers. Sequenced by immunoSEQ multiplex PCR; TCRdb stores in-frame clones only, minus some. V and J calls and clone size come straight from that table; D and trimming were deduced from the DNA. The sample yields over 90,000 clones, about 84% seen once.

The sequenced sample consisted of peripheral blood. J is TRBJ2-7 and V is TRBV2; maybe TRBD1 (5 bases). The clonotype comes from a man aged 55 to 70 with acute or convalescent COVID-19. The CDR3 nucleotides read TGTGCCAGCAGTGAATCCGGACACGATTACGAGCAGTACTTC. Translating it yields CASSESGHDYEQYF.